These 18 T cell receptor beta chains originate from one sample sequenced in a study of blood T cell repertoires in COVID-19. TCRdb's copy holds only in-frame clones and misses some; the assay was immunoSEQ multiplex PCR. The sample shows about 76,000 clones, 75% to 90% of them seen only once. The sample comprised peripheral blood. The receptors originated from a human donor in a cohort sampled during active COVID-19.

The gene calls are TRBV4-1 and TRBJ1-5, with TRBD1 as a possible D gene (5 bases). Between the trimmed V and J ends, which lost 1 base and 5 bases, there was a span of 6 bases. CDR3 size: 13 residues. Germline V gene lookup returns CDR1 MGHRA and CDR2 YSYEKL. The DNA of the CDR3 is TGCGCCAGCAGCCAAGGGGGCTATCAGCCCCAGCATTTT. This translates into CASSQGGYQPQHF.

The sample holds one count of this clone. The chain links TRBV21-1 to TRBJ2-1; no DNA check was done on the table's D call, TRBD2. TRBV21-1 is reported as a pseudogene. The CDR3 totals 14 residues. The CDR3 nucleotides read TGTGCCAGCAGCAGCCGGGACTTTCATCGGGAGCAGTTCTTC. Amino acid sequence: CASSSRDFHREQFF.

As for this clone: An end of the junction does not agree with germline; a read error may underlie this. This chain uses TRBV19 with TRBJ2-1, with 8 positions matching TRBD1. The germline V gene has CDR1 LNHDA and CDR2 SQIVND (reference sequence). This CDR3 spans 15 amino acids. Here the CDR3 DNA reads TGTGCCAGTACCTTGGGACAGGCACCCTACAATGACCAGTTCTTC. Its protein is CASTLGQAPYNDQFF. The variable domain in full, with the rest retrieved from reference TRBV19 and TRBJ2-1, is DGGITQSPKYLFRKEGQNVTLSCEQNLNHDAMYWYRQDPGQGLRLIYYSQIVNDFQKGDIAEGYSVSREKKESFPLTVTSAQKNPTAFYLCASTLGQAPYNDQFFGPGTRLTVL.

In its sample, this clone was seen once. The chain combines TRBV7-9 with TRBJ2-3; TRBD1 aligns across 8 bases. The germline CDR1 and CDR2 sequences are SEHNR and FQNEAQ (reference sequence). CDR3 size: 14 residues. Trimming took 5 bases from V and 2 from J; bases not matched to a gene: 3. CDR3 DNA sequence: TGTGCCAGCAGCCGACAGGGGTACACAGATACGCAGTATTTT. This codes for CASSRQGYTDTQYF.

This rearrangement joins TRBV4-2 to TRBJ2-7; 9 positions agree with TRBD1. V lost 4 bases, J lost 1 base, and 2 bases stayed unmatched. Germline V gene lookup returns CDR1 LGHNA and CDR2 YNFKEQ. The CDR3 has 14 amino acids. DNA of the CDR3: TGTGCCAGCAGCCCAGGACAGGGGTCCTACGAGCAGTACTTC. Translation: CASSPGQGSYEQYF.

This rearrangement joins TRBV5-1 to TRBJ2-3; 10 nucleotides match TRBD1. The CDR3 is 15 residues long. V was pared by 4 bases and J by 0 bases, with 2 bases of the junction left unmatched. Germline V gene sequence: CDR1 SGHRS, CDR2 YFSETQ. The CDR3 DNA is TGCGCCAGCAGCCAGGACAGGGGGAGCACAGATACGCAGTATTTT. It specifies CASSQDRGSTDTQYF. The whole variable domain, remainder taken from reference TRBV5-1 and TRBJ2-3, is KAGVTQTPRYLIKTRGQQVTLSCSPISGHRSVSWYQQTPGQGLQFLFEYFSETQRNKGNFPGRFSGRQFSNSRSEMNVSTLELGDSALYLCASSQDRGSTDTQYFGPGTRLTVL.

This rearrangement joins TRBV19 to TRBJ2-5, with D unresolved. Germline V gene lookup returns CDR1 LNHDA and CDR2 SQIVND (reference sequence). Deletions cut 3 bases from V and 2 bases from J, with 7 bases between. The CDR3 consists of 13 residues. The CDR3 region has the DNA TGTGCCAGTAGTATCCAGATACAAGAGACCCAGTACTTC. As protein: CASSIQIQETQYF. Together with reference TRBV19 and TRBJ2-5, the CDR3 gives the full variable domain: DGGITQSPKYLFRKEGQNVTLSCEQNLNHDAMYWYRQDPGQGLRLIYYSQIVNDFQKGDIAEGYSVSREKKESFPLTVTSAQKNPTAFYLCASSIQIQETQYFGPGTRLLVL.

The gene calls are TRBV4-2 and TRBJ2-3; 9 nucleotides match TRBD2. The CDR3 has 18 residues. The germline V gene encodes CDR1 LGHNA and CDR2 YNFKEQ. Trimming at V came to 3 bases and at J to 4 bases, leaving 14 bases not matched to a gene. The CDR3 reads CASSQSFGTSNQADTQYF. CDR3 sequence (DNA): TGTGCCAGCAGCCAGAGCTTCGGGACTAGCAATCAAGCAGATACGCAGTATTTT.

The rearrangement joins TRBV5-6 to TRBJ1-1; 11 positions match TRBD1. V shed 5 bases, J shed 10 bases, and the junction held 7 bases outside the gene matches. Germline lookup yields CDR1 SGHDT and CDR2 YYEEEE. The CDR3 length is 13 residues. The DNA of the CDR3 is TGTGCCAGCAGTCTGGACAGGGGGCTAGGAGCTTTCTTT. Its protein is CASSLDRGLGAFF. Filled out from reference TRBV5-6 and TRBJ1-1, the complete variable domain reads DAGVTQSPTHLIKTRGQQVTLRCSPKSGHDTVSWYQQALGQGPQFIFQYYEEEERQRGNFPDRFSGHQFPNYSSELNVNALLLGDSALYLCASSLDRGLGAFFGQGTRLTVV.

The chain has TRBV11-3 and TRBJ2-7; D not resolved. Germline V gene lookup returns CDR1 SGHNT and CDR2 YENEEA. V dropped 0 bases and J dropped 2 bases, with 11 bases sitting between them. The CDR3 covers 15 residues. The CDR3 reads CASSLDRGPTYEQYF. CDR3 in DNA: TGTGCCAGCAGCTTAGATCGCGGCCCAACCTACGAGCAGTACTTC.

The chain has TRBV7-2 and TRBJ1-2, with D unresolved. The germline gives CDR1 SGHTA, CDR2 FQGNSA. This CDR3 has 15 amino acids. Trimming stripped 1 base from V and 4 bases from J, with 13 bases between. The CDR3: CASSLVGSTGYGYTF. The CDR3 DNA follows: TGTGCCAGCAGCTTAGTCGGCTCGACGGGCTATGGCTACACCTTC.

The chain is built from TRBV24-1 and TRBJ1-5, with 7 bases identical to TRBD1. Germline CDR1 KGHDR, CDR2 SFDVKD. V lost 5 bases, J lost 2 bases, and 11 bases stayed unmatched. This CDR3 spans 17 amino acids. Written as DNA, the CDR3 is TGTGCCACCAGTGGTTATCACAGGGGCGGGGGCAATCAGCCCCAGCATTTT. This codes for CATSGYHRGGGNQPQHF.

The CDR3 loop is CASSFGGRPYNEQFF. The CDR3 nucleotides are TGTGCCAGCAGCTTTGGCGGGAGACCCTACAATGAGCAGTTCTTC. V and J are TRBV5-4 and TRBJ2-1; TRBD2 matches at 7 bases. CDR1 is SGHNT and CDR2 is YYREEE in the germline V gene (reference sequence). J was trimmed by 2 bases and V by 2 bases; bases with no gene match: 4. The CDR3 is made up of 15 amino acids.

This chain connects TRBV20-1 to TRBJ2-7, with 7 bases identical to TRBD1. V shed 3 bases, J shed 3 bases, and the junction held 11 bases outside the gene matches. From germline, CDR1 is DFQATT and CDR2 SNEGSKA (reference sequence). The CDR3 consists of 15 residues. The CDR3 DNA follows: TGCAGTGCTAGTCGGGCCCCCACAGGGGTCTACGAGCAGTACTTC. As protein: CSASRAPTGVYEQYF.

The genes are TRBV19 and TRBJ2-2; 8 bases agree with TRBD1. Trimming took 7 bases from V and 5 from J; bases not matched to a gene: 6. The CDR3 sequence is 14 residues long. CDR1 LNHDA and CDR2 SQIVND come from the germline V gene (reference sequence). This CDR3 reads CASKGQGRTGELFF. Written as DNA, the CDR3 is TGTGCCAGTAAAGGACAGGGTAGGACCGGGGAGCTGTTTTTT.

This clone occurred a few times. V usage is TRBV2 and J usage is TRBJ1-5; the D gene is possibly TRBD1 (6 bases). The CDR3 is 16 residues long. Germline-derived CDR1 and CDR2 are SNHLY and FYNNEI. V lost 2 bases, J lost 5 bases, and 16 bases lay in between. The CDR3 here is CASSERLGGADQPQHF. The DNA for the CDR3 is TGTGCCAGCAGTGAACGGCTCGGGGGGGCGGATCAGCCCCAGCATTTT.

The chain links TRBV4-3 to TRBJ2-2; 7 bases match TRBD1. With V trimmed by 4 bases and J by 0 bases, 8 bases remained unmatched. CDR1 is LGHNA and CDR2 is YSLEER in the germline V gene. The CDR3 spans 17 residues. The CDR3 reads CASSRDGQGANTGELFF. The DNA for the CDR3 is TGCGCCAGCAGCCGGGACGGCCAGGGGGCGAACACCGGGGAGCTGTTTTTT.

The table lists this clone with a few counts. The V and J genes are TRBV6-5 and TRBJ1-3; weak D call: TRBD1 (5 bases). From germline, CDR1 is MNHEY and CDR2 SVGAGI. The germline V and J ends were trimmed by 5 bases and 4 bases, with 15 bases remaining between them. The CDR3 has 15 amino acids. The CDR3 region is CASSPGYLGGNTIYF. CDR3 nucleotide sequence: TGTGCCAGCAGTCCAGGGTACTTGGGAGGAAACACCATATATTTT.